These 13 T cell receptor beta chains were all obtained from the same sample, sequenced in a study of tumor and adjacent non-tumor tissue in lung cancer. Three rounds of nested PCR, following a modified ARM-PCR protocol, produced the TCRbeta library. In TCRdb, the multiplex PCR reads were re-called with MiXCR into one record per CDR3 protein. The repertoire consists of about 79,000 distinct CDR3 sequences, with 72% occurring once and the leading ten covering 8% to 10%. No cell sorting was done before RNA was extracted from the tissue. Sequences were obtained from lung tumor tissue. The origin of the receptors is a woman aged 40 to 55 with non-small cell lung cancer.

Of note for this clonotype: Here the CDR3 omits its conserved ending phenylalanine or tryptophan, so a read error is the likely source. The chain combines TRBV12-3 or TRBV12-4 with TRBJ1-1, with TRBD1 as a possible D gene (5 bases). The V end was cut by 6 bases, the J end by 7 bases, with 15 bases between. The CDR3 covers 13 residues. For the CDR3, the DNA is TGTGCCAGCAGGAGCAGGGTTGACATTGAAGCTTTCTTA. It is translated as CASRSRVDIEAFL.

A word on this clonotype: A read error may account for a junction end that differs from germline. The chain recombines TRBV12-3 or TRBV12-4 with TRBJ1-6, with 8 bases fitting TRBD1. CDR3 length: 13 amino acids. CDR3 sequence: CASRGQANSPPHF. CDR3 DNA sequence: TGTGCCAGTAGGGGACAGGCGAATTCACCCCCCCACTTT.

This clonotype occurred once. One junction end disagrees with the germline gene, perhaps due to a read error. This chain uses TRBV20-1 with TRBJ2-2, with 9 bases lining up with TRBD1. Germline CDR1 DFQATT, CDR2 SNEGSKA (reference sequence). This CDR3 has 15 residues. The chain's CDR3 is CSAGTGGALTEELFF. The CDR3 nucleotides are TGCAGTGCTGGCACAGGGGGCGCTTTAACCGAGGAGCTGTTTTTT.

The genes are TRBV11-2 and TRBJ2-5; D may be TRBD2 (5 bases). Germline CDR1 and CDR2: SGHAT and FQNNGV. This CDR3 has 15 amino acids. CDR3 region: CDSSLFAGIQETQYF. The CDR3 nucleotides are TGTGATAGCAGCCTATTCGCCGGGATCCAAGAGACCCAGTACTTC.

The chain uses TRBV6-1 and TRBJ2-3; 8 positions agree with TRBD1. The CDR3 spans 16 residues. Per germline, CDR1 MNHNS and CDR2 SASEGT. J gave up 5 bases and V 4 bases, and 11 bases lay outside the gene matches. Written as DNA, the CDR3 is TGTGCCAGCAGTGTACGTCGGACAGGGCGCATAGATACGCAGTATTTT. This encodes CASSVRRTGRIDTQYF.

J is TRBJ2-4 and V is TRBV29-1; the D is unclear. This CDR3 region has 14 residues. Looked up from germline, CDR1 is SQVTM and CDR2 is ANQGSEA. V gave up 3 bases and J gave up 4 bases, with 13 bases separating them. The chain's CDR3 is CSVEMGTVKNIQYF. DNA for the CDR3: TGCAGCGTTGAGATGGGAACGGTAAAAAACATTCAGTACTTC.

This clonotype was detected ten times or more. Here the CDR3 reads CASSKDQGTSPLHF. The DNA of the CDR3 is TGTGCCAGCAGCAAAGACCAGGGAACTTCACCCCTCCACTTT. The rearrangement uses TRBV21-1 and TRBJ1-6; the D call of TRBD1 is as the table states it, not checked on the DNA. TRBV21-1 is a documented pseudogene. CDR3 size: 14 residues.

This clonotype was counted between two and nine times. A read error may explain this, as a much larger clone is one base away. V and J are TRBV13 and TRBJ1-1, with D uncertain. CDR3 size: 13 residues. Per germline, CDR1 PRHDT and CDR2 FYEKMQ (reference sequence). The CDR3 protein is CASSRDTNIEAFF. CDR3 nucleotides: TGTGCCAGCAGCCGAGACACCAACATTGAAGCTTTCTTT.

The V call is TRBV30, the J call TRBJ1-1; D is unresolved. The germline V gene encodes CDR1 GTSNPN and CDR2 SVGIG (reference sequence). Trimming removed 0 bases from V and 1 base from J, with 27 bases in between. The CDR3 loop spans 20 amino acids. CDR3 sequence reads: CAWSVCVGWHNRTSNTEAFF. The DNA for the CDR3 is TGTGCCTGGAGTGTATGCGTGGGATGGCATAACCGAACTTCGAACACTGAAGCTTTCTTT.

As concerns this clonotype: A much larger clone differs by one base, so this may be a read error. The rearrangement joins TRBV5-1 to TRBJ2-1; D not resolved. Germline V gives CDR1 SGHRS, CDR2 YFSETQ. The CDR3 runs to 14 residues. The CDR3 loop reads CASSLAETYSEQFF. The CDR3 bases are TGCGCCAGCAGCTTGGCCGAAACATACAGTGAGCAGTTCTTC. The full variable domain, in which reference TRBV5-1 and TRBJ2-1 provide the parts outside the CDR3, is KAGVTQTPRYLIKTRGQQVTLSCSPISGHRSVSWYQQTPGQGLQFLFEYFSETQRNKGNFPGRFSGRQFSNSRSEMNVSTLELGDSALYLCASSLAETYSEQFFGPGTRLTVL.

A word on this clonotype: A junction boundary mismatches the germline segment, possibly from a read error. The chain recombines TRBV11-2 with TRBJ1-6; D remains unclear. CDR3 size: 15 residues. Looked up from germline, CDR1 is SGHAT and CDR2 is FQNNGV. The CDR3 DNA is TGTGCCAGTAGCTTAGCCTCGGGGAATAATTCACCCTTCCGCTTT. Residues: CASSLASGNNSPFRF. Drawing the rest from reference TRBV11-2 and TRBJ1-6, the complete variable domain is EAGVAQSPRYKIIEKRQSVAFWCNPISGHATLYWYQQILGQGPKLLIQFQNNGVVDDSQLPKDRFSAERLKGVDSTLKIQPAKLEDSAVYLCASSLASGNNSPFRFGNGTRLTVT.

The chain joins TRBV6-5 to TRBJ1-1; D unresolved. The CDR3 covers 13 residues. CDR1 and CDR2 from the germline V gene are MNHEY and SVGAGI. Trimming took 8 bases from V and 3 from J, leaving 13 bases between them. CDR3 in amino acids: CASGNYGDTEAFF. Written as DNA, the CDR3 is TGTGCCAGCGGAAATTACGGGGACACTGAAGCTTTCTTT.

On this clonotype itself: Given the absence of the conserved phenylalanine or tryptophan at the CDR3 end, a read error is likely. V is TRBV11-2 and J is TRBJ1-2; D perhaps matches TRBD1 (6 bases). This CDR3 has 15 amino acids. CDR1 and CDR2 (germline): SGHAT, FQNNGV. The CDR3 is CPSSLSPGHTYGYTL. In nucleotides, the CDR3 is TGTCCCAGTAGCTTATCTCCGGGACACACCTATGGCTACACCCTC.